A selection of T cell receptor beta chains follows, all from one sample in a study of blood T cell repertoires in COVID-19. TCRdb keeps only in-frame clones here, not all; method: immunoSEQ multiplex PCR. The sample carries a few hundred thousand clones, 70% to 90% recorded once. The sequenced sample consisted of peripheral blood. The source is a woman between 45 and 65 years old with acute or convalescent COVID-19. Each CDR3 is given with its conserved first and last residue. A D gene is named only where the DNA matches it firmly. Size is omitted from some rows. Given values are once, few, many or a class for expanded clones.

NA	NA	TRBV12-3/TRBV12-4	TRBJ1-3	CASSFRGNTIYF
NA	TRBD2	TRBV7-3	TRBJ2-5	CASSLRGPDSGYQETQYF
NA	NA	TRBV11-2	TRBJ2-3	CASSLDGGTGDTQYF
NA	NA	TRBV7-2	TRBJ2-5	CASSLGSPGKETQYF
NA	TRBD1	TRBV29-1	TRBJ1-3	CSVQRRDRGSGNTIYF
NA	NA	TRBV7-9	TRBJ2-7	CASSLQGGSYEQYF
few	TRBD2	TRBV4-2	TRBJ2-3	CASSPRGEEPDTQYF
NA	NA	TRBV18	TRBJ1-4	CASSLWEEKLFF
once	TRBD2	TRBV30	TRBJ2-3	CAWSVPQRLATDTQYF
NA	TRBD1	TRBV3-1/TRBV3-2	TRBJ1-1	CASSQEAAGGFNTEAFF
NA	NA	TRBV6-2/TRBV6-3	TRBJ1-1	CASTPQGSSEAFF
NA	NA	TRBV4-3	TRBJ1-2	CASSLSDRGRGYTF
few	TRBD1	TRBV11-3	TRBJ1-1	CASSLGQLNTEAFF
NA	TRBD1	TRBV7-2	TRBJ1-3	CASSLGPTGGGNTIYF
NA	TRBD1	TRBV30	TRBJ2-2	CAWGGQGNTGELFF
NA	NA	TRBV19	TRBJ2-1	CASSIAGGPYNEQFF
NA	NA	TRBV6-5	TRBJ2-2	CASRTNTGELFF
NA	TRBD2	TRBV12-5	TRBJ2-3	CASGPPWGLATDTQYF
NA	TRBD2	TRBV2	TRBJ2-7	CASSELTSLSYEQYF
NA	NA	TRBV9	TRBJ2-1	CASSVMASSYNEQFF
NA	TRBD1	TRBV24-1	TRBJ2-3	CATSVGTGGTDTQYF
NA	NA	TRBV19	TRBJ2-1	CASSPSGGPSYNEQFF
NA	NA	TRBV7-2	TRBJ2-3	CASSFYTDTQYF
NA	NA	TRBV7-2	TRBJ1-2	CASSLGTTNYGYTF
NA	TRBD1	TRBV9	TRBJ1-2	CASSATGDYGYTF
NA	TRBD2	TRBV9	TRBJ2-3	CASTSGGRSTDTQYF
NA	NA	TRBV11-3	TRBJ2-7	CASSLISPHRPYSYEQYF
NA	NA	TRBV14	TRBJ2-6	CASSLRASGAGANVLTF
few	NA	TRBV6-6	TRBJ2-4	CASSQGLKNIQYF
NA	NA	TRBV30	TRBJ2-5	CAWSVRQQETQYF
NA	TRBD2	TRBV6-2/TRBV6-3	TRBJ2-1	CASSLGSGRGNEQFF
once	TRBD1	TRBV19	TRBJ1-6	CASSIDQGAPNSPLHF
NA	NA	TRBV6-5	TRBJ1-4	CASSYSTATNEKLFF
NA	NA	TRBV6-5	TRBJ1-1	CASSYGRTGEAFF
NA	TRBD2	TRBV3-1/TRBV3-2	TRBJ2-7	CASSQVEAGGPYEQYF
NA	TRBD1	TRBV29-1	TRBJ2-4	CSVGRRTGGDIQYF
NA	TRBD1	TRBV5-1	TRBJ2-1	CASSLGGQGMNNEQFF
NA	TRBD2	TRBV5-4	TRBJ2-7	CASSLLGLAGAYEQYF
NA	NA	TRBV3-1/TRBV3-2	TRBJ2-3	CASSQGWGDTDTQYF
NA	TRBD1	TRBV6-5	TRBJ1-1	CASSFRQGASEAFF
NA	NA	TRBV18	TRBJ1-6	CASSPMRGGPNSPLHF
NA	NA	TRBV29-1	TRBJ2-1	CSVDVANEQFF
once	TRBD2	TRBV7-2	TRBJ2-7	CASSFSGVTTYEQYF
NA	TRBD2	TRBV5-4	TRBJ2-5	CASSQPSGGGQETQYF
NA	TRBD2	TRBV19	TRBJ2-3	CASSIDRGSVFSTDTQYF
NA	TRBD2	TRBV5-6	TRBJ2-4	CASSLGLAGVGDIQYF
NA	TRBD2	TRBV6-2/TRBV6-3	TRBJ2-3	CASSLRLAGAPSDTQYF
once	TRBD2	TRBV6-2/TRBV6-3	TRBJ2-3	CASSYGTSGRLTDTQYF
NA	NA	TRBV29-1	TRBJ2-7	CSVRPGTYEQYF
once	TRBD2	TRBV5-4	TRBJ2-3	CASRAGGLTDTQYF
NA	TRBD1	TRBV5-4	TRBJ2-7	CASSLADWDSIKYF
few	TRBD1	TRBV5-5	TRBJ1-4	CASSLVGQENEKLFF
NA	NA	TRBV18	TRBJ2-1	CASSPEAGGNEQFF
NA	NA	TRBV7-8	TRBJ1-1	CASSFWRAGDTEAFF
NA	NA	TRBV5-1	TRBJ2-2	CASSLWQGEAGELFF